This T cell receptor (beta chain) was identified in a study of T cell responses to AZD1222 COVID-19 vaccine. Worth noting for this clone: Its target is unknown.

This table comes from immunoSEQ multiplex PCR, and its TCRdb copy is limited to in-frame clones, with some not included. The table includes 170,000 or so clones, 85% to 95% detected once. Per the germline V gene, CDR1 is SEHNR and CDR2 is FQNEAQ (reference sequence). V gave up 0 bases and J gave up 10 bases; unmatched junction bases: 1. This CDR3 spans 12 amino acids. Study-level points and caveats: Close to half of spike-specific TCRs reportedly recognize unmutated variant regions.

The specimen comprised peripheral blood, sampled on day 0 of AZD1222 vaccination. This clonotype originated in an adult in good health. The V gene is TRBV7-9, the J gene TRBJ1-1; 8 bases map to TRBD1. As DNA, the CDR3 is TGTGCCAGCAGCTTAGCCGGGACAGGAGCTTTCTTT. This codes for CASSLAGTGAFF.